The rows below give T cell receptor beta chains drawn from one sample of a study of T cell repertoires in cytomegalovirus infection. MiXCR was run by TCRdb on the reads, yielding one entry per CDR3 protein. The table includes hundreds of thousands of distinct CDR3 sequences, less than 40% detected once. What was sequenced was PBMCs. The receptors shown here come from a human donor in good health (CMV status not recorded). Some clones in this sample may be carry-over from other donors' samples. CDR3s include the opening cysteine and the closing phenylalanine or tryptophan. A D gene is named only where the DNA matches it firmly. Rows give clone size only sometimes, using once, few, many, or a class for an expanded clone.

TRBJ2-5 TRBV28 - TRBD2 CASIDEDGGETQYF TGTGCCAGTATTGACGAGGACGGGGGGGAGACCCAGTACTTC
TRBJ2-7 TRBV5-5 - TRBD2 CASSPLPIAGARDEQYF TGTGCCAGCAGCCCGCTACCGATAGCGGGGGCCCGGGACGAGCAGTACTTC
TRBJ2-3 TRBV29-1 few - CSVKDLRDRGDTQYF TGCAGCGTGAAGGATCTCCGGGACCGCGGAGATACGCAGTATTTT
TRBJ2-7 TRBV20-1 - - CSASGQSTYEQYF TGCAGTGCTAGTGGACAGTCCACGTACGAGCAGTACTTC
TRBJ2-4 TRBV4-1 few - CASSPDTGQGTNIQYF TGCGCCAGCAGCCCCGACACGGGGCAGGGAACGAACATTCAGTACTTC
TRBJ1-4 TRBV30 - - CAWSVLMGRTSEKLFF TGTGCCTGGAGTGTACTTATGGGACGGACCTCGGAAAAACTGTTTTTT
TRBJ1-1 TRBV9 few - CASSVASGVRAFF TGTGCCAGCAGCGTAGCTTCCGGGGTGCGAGCTTTCTTT
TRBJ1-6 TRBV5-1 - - CASSLGGRSYNSPLHF TGCGCCAGCAGCTTGGGGGGACGGAGCTATAATTCACCCCTCCACTTT
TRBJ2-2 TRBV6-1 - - CASSWSRTTGELFF TGTGCCAGCAGTTGGAGCCGGACTACCGGGGAGCTGTTTTTT
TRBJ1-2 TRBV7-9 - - CASSLGLGDMGGYTF TGTGCCAGCAGCTTAGGTCTGGGGGATATGGGTGGCTACACCTTC
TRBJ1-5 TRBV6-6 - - CASSLYDSNQPQHF TGTGCCAGCAGTCTGTATGACAGCAATCAGCCCCAGCATTTT
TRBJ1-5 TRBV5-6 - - CASSLYGGSNSDHPQHF TGTGCCAGCAGCTTGTACGGGGGCTCAAACTCGGATCATCCCCAGCATTTT
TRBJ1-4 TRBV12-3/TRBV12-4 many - CASRGDEKLFF TGTGCCAGCCGGGGAGATGAAAAACTGTTTTTT
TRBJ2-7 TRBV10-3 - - CAISGLKGMSYEQYF TGTGCCATCAGTGGTCTCAAGGGGATGTCCTACGAGCAGTACTTC
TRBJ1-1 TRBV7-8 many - CASSSPGTPMNTEAFF TGTGCCAGCAGTTCACCTGGGACTCCAATGAACACTGAAGCTTTCTTT